The clone carrying this T cell receptor (beta chain) was observed a handful of times. Its cognate antigen is unknown. Losses at the gene ends were 5 bases for V and 3 bases for J; bases not matched to a gene: 5. The CDR3 extends over 16 amino acids. Germline values: CDR1 LNHDA, CDR2 SQIVND (reference sequence). While unrecorded immune exposures were likely, the donors were nominally healthy when sampled. This record belongs to a study of cytomegalovirus exposure and HLA in healthy donors. Study observations and caveats: Generally TCR sequences proved uncommon, though certain public TCRs appeared in numerous donors.

Both 60 Vbeta primers and 13 Jbeta primers went into the PCR. The table came from immunoSEQ multiplex PCR; TCRdb's copy has only in-frame clones and leaves some out. The table lists over 45,000 clones, about 83% of them singletons. Sample: PBMCs. The sequence was obtained from a man aged 30-40 years in good health and CMV-seronegative. This rearrangement joins TRBV19 to TRBJ2-5; 14 bases align to TRBD2. The CDR3 sequence: CASSSPGLAGEETQYF. The CDR3 DNA is TGTGCCAGTAGTTCTCCGGGACTAGCGGGAGAAGAGACCCAGTACTTC.